This T cell receptor beta chain was documented in a study of regulatory T cells in long-lasting Graves disease. The wider study: Over 5 years of antithyroid drugs with positive TSH receptor antibodies was taken to mean persistent Graves' disease.

Regarding time point: persistent/refractory GD, antithyroid drugs over 5 years with positive TRAb. RNA isolated from PBMCs was used to make the TCR library. Investigators report Graves' disease was diagnosed under American Thyroid Association guidelines. Patients of an endocrinology department in Xi'an, China, were included. The authors built TCR beta libraries using iRepertoire HTBI primers and Arm-PCR of CDR3 regions. TCRdb used MiXCR to reprocess the multiplex PCR reads, holding one entry per CDR3 protein. The data show 300,000 to 400,000 distinct CDR3 sequences, around 20% seen once. Sequences were derived from peripheral blood mononuclear cells (PBMCs), sampled when the disease was refractory, from a patient treated with antithyroid drugs. This receptor was taken from a female donor with Graves disease.

In DNA form, the CDR3 reads TGCAGCGTTGAAGAAGAGACTAGCCGGCAGTTCTTC. Its protein product is CSVEEETSRQFF. This chain connects TRBV29-1 to TRBJ2-5, with TRBD2 identical over 7 bases. The end of the DNA aligns better with TRBJ2-1, so the J call may be wrong. Germline lookup yields CDR1 SQVTM and CDR2 ANQGSEA. There are 12 residues in the CDR3.